Here is one T cell receptor (beta chain) with its context. Its specificity is unknown. This sample was taken from a study of early T cells in non-severe SARS-CoV-2 infection. In the study overall: Alpha and beta chains were unpaired, from unsorted whole-blood bulk RNA. Study-level findings and limits: Matching results from VDJdb favored anti-spike CD8 responses, leaving private and CD4 specificities undetected.

V lost 5 bases and J lost 7, with 14 bases in between. CDR3 length: 13 amino acids. The germline V gene encodes CDR1 MNHEY and CDR2 SVGAGI. Individual cDNA molecules were tagged with unique molecular identifiers, the study reported. From the 5' RACE reads, TCRdb called clonotypes with MiXCR, one entry per CDR3 protein. In the table there are tens of thousands of distinct CDR3 sequences, more than 10% of which are singletons. Source material: whole blood. The receptor comes from an adult who was a healthcare worker with PCR-confirmed SARS-CoV-2 infection or an uninfected control (not recorded which). This chain uses TRBV6-5 with TRBJ1-2; D is ambiguous. The CDR3 region is CASSQAPTIGYTF. The CDR3 nucleotides read TGTGCCAGCAGTCAGGCCCCCACCATTGGCTACACCTTC.